These T cell receptor beta chains were read from a single sample in a study of cytomegalovirus exposure and HLA in healthy donors. TCRdb keeps only in-frame clones here, not all; method: immunoSEQ multiplex PCR. In all, the sample yields 25,000 to 40,000 clones. Sequencing input: PBMCs. The receptors were gathered from a female donor in good health and CMV-seronegative. Each CDR3 is given with its conserved first and last residue. Each record gives: CDR3 DNA, CDR3 protein, V gene, D gene, J gene. The D gene is left open where the match is weak.

DNA: TGTGCCAGCAGCGCCCGGACTAGCGAGGTAGTGGATACGCAGTATTTT
CDR3: CASSARTSEVVDTQYF
V: TRBV9
D: TRBD2
J: TRBJ2-3

DNA: TGTGCCGGGTCGGGACAGGGCAAAGGAAACACCATATATTTT
CDR3: CAGSGQGKGNTIYF
V: TRBV5-4
D: TRBD1
J: TRBJ1-3

DNA: TGTGCCAGCAGCCCCTGGACTGTCACTGAAGCTTTCTTT
CDR3: CASSPWTVTEAFF
V: TRBV14
D: .
J: TRBJ1-1

DNA: TGTGCCAGCAGCCAAGCGCTAGCGGGGAATCAAGAGACCCAGTACTTC
CDR3: CASSQALAGNQETQYF
V: TRBV4-2
D: TRBD2
J: TRBJ2-5

DNA: TGTGCCAGCAGCCAACAAACGACCGGGACAACCCCATACGAGCAGTACTTC
CDR3: CASSQQTTGTTPYEQYF
V: TRBV4-2
D: .
J: TRBJ2-7

DNA: TGTGCCAGCAGCGTAGACCAGGGGGCTAATGAAAAACTGTTTTTT
CDR3: CASSVDQGANEKLFF
V: TRBV9
D: TRBD1
J: TRBJ1-4

DNA: TGCAGTGCTAGGATGCGTGAGACCCAGTACTTC
CDR3: CSARMRETQYF
V: TRBV20-1
D: .
J: TRBJ2-5

DNA: TGTGCCAGTAGTATAGGGGGACTCCCCACTAGCACAGATACGCAGTATTTT
CDR3: CASSIGGLPTSTDTQYF
V: TRBV19
D: .
J: TRBJ2-3

DNA: TGTGCCAGCAGCTTGGGGGGCAGCAATGAGCAGTTCTTC
CDR3: CASSLGGSNEQFF
V: TRBV5-8
D: .
J: TRBJ2-1

DNA: TGTGCCAGCAGTTTAGAGGGGGCTGGCAACACTGAAGCTTTCTTT
CDR3: CASSLEGAGNTEAFF
V: TRBV7-3
D: TRBD1
J: TRBJ1-1

DNA: TGTGCCAGCAGTTCAGGGGGCTACGAGCAGTACTTC
CDR3: CASSSGGYEQYF
V: TRBV5-6
D: TRBD1
J: TRBJ2-7

DNA: TGTGCCAGCAGTTCGTCCGGGACAGGTTCCTACGAGCAGTACTTC
CDR3: CASSSSGTGSYEQYF
V: TRBV27
D: TRBD1
J: TRBJ2-7

DNA: TGCGCCAGCAGCTTATTATCAGGGGAGAAGGACACTGAAGCTTTCTTT
CDR3: CASSLLSGEKDTEAFF
V: TRBV5-1
D: .
J: TRBJ1-1

DNA: TGTGCCAGTACCGGGGACAGGGAATTCACAGATACGCAGTATTTT
CDR3: CASTGDREFTDTQYF
V: TRBV19
D: TRBD1
J: TRBJ2-3

DNA: TGTGCCAGCAGCTCCCGTCAGGACTCTGAAGCTTTCTTT
CDR3: CASSSRQDSEAFF
V: TRBV7-9
D: .
J: TRBJ1-1

DNA: TGTGCCAGCAGTGATTGGAGATCCAATTCACCCCTCCACTTT
CDR3: CASSDWRSNSPLHF
V: TRBV6-1
D: .
J: TRBJ1-6

DNA: TGTGCCAGTCGCAAACAGGGGCTTGCGGAAAAACTGTTTTTT
CDR3: CASRKQGLAEKLFF
V: TRBV19
D: TRBD1
J: TRBJ1-4

DNA: TGTGCCAGCAGTTACTGGGACACAGGACTTTACACTGAAGCTTTCTTT
CDR3: CASSYWDTGLYTEAFF
V: TRBV6-5
D: .
J: TRBJ1-1

DNA: TGTGCCAGCAGCCAAGCTGGGGCAGGCGCCAACTATGGCTACACCTTC
CDR3: CASSQAGAGANYGYTF
V: TRBV4-2
D: .
J: TRBJ1-2

DNA: TGTGCCAGCAGCGGCGACCAGGGCGCCTATAATTCACCCCTCCACTTT
CDR3: CASSGDQGAYNSPLHF
V: TRBV9
D: .
J: TRBJ1-6

DNA: TGTGCCAGCGGAACCTGGAGAGGGCACGAGCAGTACTTC
CDR3: CASGTWRGHEQYF
V: TRBV6-5
D: .
J: TRBJ2-7

DNA: TGTGCCAGCAGCCAAGAGGGGGACACTCTTGGTGCAGATACGCAGTATTTT
CDR3: CASSQEGDTLGADTQYF
V: TRBV4-2
D: .
J: TRBJ2-3

DNA: TGCAGTGGCAGGGGTGGAAACACCATATATTTT
CDR3: CSGRGGNTIYF
V: TRBV20-1
D: .
J: TRBJ1-3

DNA: TGCGCCAGCAGCTTGGAATGGAGCTCCTACAATGAGCAGTTCTTC
CDR3: CASSLEWSSYNEQFF
V: TRBV5-1
D: .
J: TRBJ2-1

DNA: TGCAGCGTTGAAATGACTAGCGGGGGAGGTACGCAGTATTTT
CDR3: CSVEMTSGGGTQYF
V: TRBV29-1
D: TRBD2
J: TRBJ2-3

DNA: TGTGCCAGCAGCGCGACAGGGGGCGCTTACAATGAGCAGTTCTTC
CDR3: CASSATGGAYNEQFF
V: TRBV9
D: TRBD1
J: TRBJ2-1

DNA: TGTGCCAGCAGCCACCGGACAGGGTGGTTAGAGACCCAGTACTTC
CDR3: CASSHRTGWLETQYF
V: TRBV7-2
D: TRBD1
J: TRBJ2-5

DNA: TGTGCCAGCACCCTTGGGGGACTGGAGAGTCAGCCCCAGCATTTT
CDR3: CASTLGGLESQPQHF
V: TRBV28
D: .
J: TRBJ1-5

DNA: TGCGCCAGCAGCCTCGGGAGGGGTGAGTCACCCCTCCACTTT
CDR3: CASSLGRGESPLHF
V: TRBV5-1
D: .
J: TRBJ1-6

DNA: TGTGCCAGCAGAGGAGGACAGGGGGCCCCTAACCTACAGCCCCAGCATTTT
CDR3: CASRGGQGAPNLQPQHF
V: TRBV21-1
D: .
J: TRBJ1-5

DNA: TGTGCCTGGAGTGTCCCGAGGGTGATAGCGGGGGGGCTAGCCGAGCAGTACTTC
CDR3: CAWSVPRVIAGGLAEQYF
V: TRBV30
D: TRBD2
J: TRBJ2-7

DNA: TGTGCCAGCAGCCAAGATCTAGGCAGAAGAGAACCCGAGCAGTACTTC
CDR3: CASSQDLGRREPEQYF
V: TRBV4-2
D: .
J: TRBJ2-7

DNA: TGCGCCAGCAGCCAAGACTATAGGAACACTGAAGCTTTCTTT
CDR3: CASSQDYRNTEAFF
V: TRBV4-1
D: .
J: TRBJ1-1

DNA: TGCGCCAGCAGCTCGGGACTACCCGGAGGAAACACCATATATTTT
CDR3: CASSSGLPGGNTIYF
V: TRBV5-1
D: .
J: TRBJ1-3

DNA: TGTGCCAGCAGCTTAGGGGACAGGACAAATGAAAAACTGTTTTTT
CDR3: CASSLGDRTNEKLFF
V: TRBV7-2
D: TRBD1
J: TRBJ1-4

DNA: TGTGCCAGCAATACAAGGGGTGGCTCCTACGAGCAGTACTTC
CDR3: CASNTRGGSYEQYF
V: TRBV28
D: .
J: TRBJ2-7

DNA: TGTGCCACCAACTACCGGACAGGGACCGTTGCTTTCTTT
CDR3: CATNYRTGTVAFF
V: TRBV6-6
D: TRBD1
J: TRBJ1-1

DNA: TGTGCCAGCAGCTTGGGAGGGTGGTACGAGCAGTACTTC
CDR3: CASSLGGWYEQYF
V: TRBV5-5
D: .
J: TRBJ2-7

DNA: TGTGCCAGCAGTGAACTTCAGGGCTCAATCTACGAGCAGTACTTC
CDR3: CASSELQGSIYEQYF
V: TRBV6-1
D: .
J: TRBJ2-7

DNA: TGTGCCAGCAGCGTAGCCCCAGCGTCGATCCCTTACCAAGAGACCCAGTACTTC
CDR3: CASSVAPASIPYQETQYF
V: TRBV9
D: .
J: TRBJ2-5

DNA: TGTGCCAGCAGCTCCCCCCCAGTGGGGGCGAATGGCTACACCTTC
CDR3: CASSSPPVGANGYTF
V: TRBV11-2
D: .
J: TRBJ1-2

DNA: TGCGCCAGCAGCTGGGCCCCTAGCGGGGGCCTCAACGTCCTGACTTTC
CDR3: CASSWAPSGGLNVLTF
V: TRBV5-1
D: TRBD2
J: TRBJ2-6

DNA: TGTGCCAGCAGCGTAGACCAGCGGGGACTCCAAGAGACCCAGTACTTC
CDR3: CASSVDQRGLQETQYF
V: TRBV9
D: TRBD2
J: TRBJ2-5

DNA: TGTGCCAGCAGCACCGACAGGGTGGTCTATGGCTACACCTTC
CDR3: CASSTDRVVYGYTF
V: TRBV6-1
D: TRBD1
J: TRBJ1-2

DNA: TGTGCCAGCGGGATTCGGGGGGCCGCCTATGGCTACACCTTC
CDR3: CASGIRGAAYGYTF
V: TRBV27
D: .
J: TRBJ1-2

DNA: TGTGCCAGCAGTTACTCGTCCCCTGCGGCTTTCTTT
CDR3: CASSYSSPAAFF
V: TRBV6-5
D: .
J: TRBJ1-1

DNA: TGTGCCAGCAGTTACTCGTTCCGGGTACATGGCTACACCTTC
CDR3: CASSYSFRVHGYTF
V: TRBV6-5
D: .
J: TRBJ1-2

DNA: TGCGCCAGCAGCTTGGCCTCGTGGGGGCGCGGAGAGACCCAGTACTTC
CDR3: CASSLASWGRGETQYF
V: TRBV5-1
D: .
J: TRBJ2-5

DNA: TGTGCCAGCAGTTTAGGCGGGACGGGGAAGAGCTATGGCTACACCTTC
CDR3: CASSLGGTGKSYGYTF
V: TRBV28
D: .
J: TRBJ1-2

DNA: TGTGCCAGTAGTATCCCGGGACAGGGGATGGGAGAGCAGTTCTTC
CDR3: CASSIPGQGMGEQFF
V: TRBV19
D: TRBD1
J: TRBJ2-1

DNA: TGTGCCAGCAGCTTAGCGGCAAACAGGGGCTACACTGAAGCTTTCTTT
CDR3: CASSLAANRGYTEAFF
V: TRBV7-2
D: TRBD1
J: TRBJ1-1

DNA: TGTGCCAGCACCCTGCTAGCGGCTAGCACAGATACGCAGTATTTT
CDR3: CASTLLAASTDTQYF
V: TRBV2
D: TRBD2
J: TRBJ2-3

DNA: TGTGCCAGCAGCCAAGAGGAGCGGTCCGTCTATGGCTACACCTTC
CDR3: CASSQEERSVYGYTF
V: TRBV4-2
D: .
J: TRBJ1-2